Detailed here is one TCR beta chain. Using immunoSEQ multiplex PCR, the repertoire was profiled, and TCRdb retains in-frame clones only, with some absent. The sample has approximately 35,000 clones; approximately 67% are singletons. These data originate in a study of STAT5B mutations in CD4+ large granular lymphocyte leukemia. V lost 10 bases to trimming and J lost 3 bases; unmatched junction nucleotides: 6. Germline V CDR1 and CDR2: MNHEY, SVGAGI. The CDR3 extends over 13 amino acids. The rearrangement uses TRBV6-5 and TRBJ2-1, with 7 nucleotides matching TRBD1. The specimen was CD4+ T cells from blood buffy coats. The clonotype originates from a human donor in good health. CDR3 loop: CATGTVLYNEQFF. In DNA form, the CDR3 reads TGTGCCACTGGGACAGTTCTCTACAATGAGCAGTTCTTC.